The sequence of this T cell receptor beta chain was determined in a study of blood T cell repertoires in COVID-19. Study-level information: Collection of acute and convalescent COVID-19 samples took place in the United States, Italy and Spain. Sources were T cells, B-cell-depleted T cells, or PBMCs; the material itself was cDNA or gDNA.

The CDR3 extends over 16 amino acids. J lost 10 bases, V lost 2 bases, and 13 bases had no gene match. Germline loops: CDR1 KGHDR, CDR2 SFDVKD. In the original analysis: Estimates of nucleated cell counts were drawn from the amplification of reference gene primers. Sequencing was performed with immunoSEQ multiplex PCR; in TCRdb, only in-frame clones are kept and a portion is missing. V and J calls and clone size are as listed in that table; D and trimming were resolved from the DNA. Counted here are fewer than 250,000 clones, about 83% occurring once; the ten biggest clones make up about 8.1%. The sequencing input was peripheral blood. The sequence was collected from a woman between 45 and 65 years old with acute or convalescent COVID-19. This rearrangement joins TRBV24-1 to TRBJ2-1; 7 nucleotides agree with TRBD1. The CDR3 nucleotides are TGTGCCACCAGTGATTCCAGACAGGGTCAGGGCAACGAGCAGTTCTTC. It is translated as CATSDSRQGQGNEQFF.